This TCR beta chain derives from a study of blood T cells in healthy people across ages. Then a second PCR, running roughly 7 to 11 cycles, was carried out with a sample-barcoded 5' primer and a J-beta primer mix. One entry per CDR3 protein results from TCRdb running MiXCR on the 5' RACE reads. The sample has around 1.1 million distinct CDR3 sequences; around two fifths are singletons. V lost 3 bases and J 8 bases, leaving 16 bases between the germline ends. Germline V gene lookup returns CDR1 KGHSH and CDR2 LQKENI. This CDR3 is 14 amino acids long. Study-wide results and limits: The study found TCR beta diversity correlated strongly with naive T cell percentage. Getting older went along with TCR beta diversity per million T cells dropping roughly linearly.

To note about this clonotype: Its specificity is not known.

This chain uses TRBV18 with TRBJ1-2, with D tentatively TRBD1 (6 bases). This receptor was identified in a man between 18 and 35 years old in good health. Sequencing used blood. The CDR3 coding sequence is TGTGCCAGCTCACCCGGGGCAGGGGACGGAGGCTACACCTTC. Amino acid sequence: CASSPGAGDGGYTF.